The TCR beta chain under discussion was sequenced for a study of Graves' ophthalmopathy and Graves' hyperthyroidism. None of the included patients had other autoimmune diseases, uncontrolled infections, pregnancy or lactation, as these led to exclusion. Reliance was placed on clinical symptoms, serum thyroxine, TRAb, thyroid ultrasound and orbital computed tomography for diagnosis. The PBMCs used were ones drawn from less than 12 ml of fresh peripheral blood. With regard to this clonotype: Its target is not known.

As the template, RNA transcripts were used to amplify TCR beta CDR3 regions. A first-round RT-PCR used HTBI primers, followed by a second-round multiplex PCR. TCRdb used MiXCR to reprocess the multiplex PCR reads, holding one entry per CDR3 protein. The table lists some 240,000 distinct CDR3 sequences, around 50% of them singletons. Overall study findings and caveats: Thyroid clonotypes that were expanded above 0.001 frequency mostly also appeared in blood.

This TCR came from an adult man with Graves' ophthalmopathy. Material for sequencing was peripheral blood.

The chain's CDR3 is CASSQARLAVHTGELFF. CDR3 coding DNA: TGTGCCAGCAGCCAAGCCCGACTAGCGGTTCACACCGGGGAGCTGTTTTTT. V gene TRBV5-5 combines with J gene TRBJ2-2, with 9 bases matching TRBD2. The germline CDR1 and CDR2 sequences are SGHKS and YYEKEE (reference sequence). V lost 4 bases and J lost 3; bases outside the gene matches: 10. This CDR3 has 17 residues.